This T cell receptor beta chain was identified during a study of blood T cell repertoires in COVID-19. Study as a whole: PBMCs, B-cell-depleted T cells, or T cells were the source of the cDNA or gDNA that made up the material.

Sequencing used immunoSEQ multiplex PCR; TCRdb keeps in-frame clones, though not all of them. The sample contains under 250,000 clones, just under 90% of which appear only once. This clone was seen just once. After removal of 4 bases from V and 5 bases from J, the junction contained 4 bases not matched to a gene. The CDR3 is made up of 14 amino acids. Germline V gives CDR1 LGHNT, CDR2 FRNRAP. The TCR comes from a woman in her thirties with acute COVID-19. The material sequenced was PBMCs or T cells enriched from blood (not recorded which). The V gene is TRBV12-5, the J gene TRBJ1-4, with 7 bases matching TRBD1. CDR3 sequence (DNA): TGTGCTAGTGGTTCCGGGACAGCGAATGAAAAACTGTTTTTT. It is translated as CASGSGTANEKLFF.